Below are 28 T cell receptor beta chains sequenced from a single sample in a study of relationships among human T cell subsets. Semiquantitative ARM-PCR amplified T cell receptor alpha and beta CDR3 regions from mRNA. Tagged nested gene-specific primers were used first, then communal superprimers amplified exponentially. TCRdb processed the multiplex PCR reads anew with MiXCR; each CDR3 protein has one entry. The data contain 7,500 to 9,500 distinct CDR3 sequences, approximately 50% of them singletons. Anti-CD45RO beads selected memory T cells out of the CD45RA-negative fraction. Sequenced input: memory T cells sorted from blood. Every receptor here comes from a man aged 35 to 55 in good health.

This clonotype was detected a few times. The chain combines TRBV7-8 with TRBJ2-4; D call uncertain. Germline V CDR1 and CDR2: SGHVS, FQNEAQ. V gave up 1 base and J gave up 0 bases, with 4 bases separating them. The CDR3 runs to 14 residues. The CDR3 nucleotides read TGTGCCAGCAGCTTAGGGCGAGCCAAAAACATTCAGTACTTC. Translating it yields CASSLGRAKNIQYF.

The V and J genes are TRBV25-1 and TRBJ2-3, with 9 bases identical to TRBD2. Germline CDR1 and CDR2: MGHDK and SYGVNS. The CDR3 has 15 amino acids. The trim removed 3 bases at V and 2 bases at J, leaving 3 bases unmatched. CDR3 amino acids: CASSDAGGATDTQYF. In DNA, the CDR3 is TGTGCCAGCAGTGACGCGGGGGGGGCCACAGATACGCAGTATTTT.

This rearrangement joins TRBV11-3 to TRBJ2-7; possible D gene TRBD2, 5 bases. Trimming cost V 4 bases and J 7 bases, with 14 bases left between them. This CDR3 has 13 residues. Looked up from germline, CDR1 is SGHNT and CDR2 is YENEEA. CDR3 sequence: CASSSGLQSEQYF. DNA of the CDR3: TGTGCCAGCAGCTCCGGACTCCAAAGTGAGCAGTACTTC.

The chain is built from TRBV20-1 and TRBJ1-1, with D unclear. Germline assignment: CDR1 DFQATT and CDR2 SNEGSKA (reference sequence). CDR3 length: 12 amino acids. The V end was cut by 7 bases, the J end by 1 base, with 10 bases between. As DNA, the CDR3 is TGCAGTGTGTATGGGGAGAACACTGAAGCTTTCTTT. It yields the protein CSVYGENTEAFF.

The chain carries TRBV10-3 and TRBJ1-3; D is undetermined. Germline V CDR1 and CDR2: ENHRY, SYGVKD. Trimming took off 6 bases at V and 0 bases at J, with 9 bases between the two ends. There are 14 residues in the CDR3. CDR3 in amino acids: CAIRVDISGNTIYF. The CDR3 bases are TGTGCCATCAGGGTCGACATCTCTGGAAACACCATATATTTT.

This clonotype was observed a handful of times. The V and J genes are TRBV18 and TRBJ2-5; perhaps TRBD2 as D (6 bases). The germline V and J ends were trimmed by 0 bases and 5 bases, with 10 bases remaining between them. Germline V CDR1 and CDR2: KGHSH, LQKENI. The CDR3 consists of 14 residues. This CDR3 reads CASSPPEGRETQYF. The DNA for the CDR3 is TGTGCCAGCTCACCACCGGAGGGGCGGGAGACCCAGTACTTC.

This clonotype was picked up one time. V usage is TRBV5-1 and J usage is TRBJ1-1; D unresolved. Per the germline V gene, CDR1 is SGHRS and CDR2 is YFSETQ. V was cut by 0 bases and J by 0 bases, with 6 bases left in between. The CDR3 sequence is 14 residues long. The CDR3: CASSLAQVNTEAFF. The CDR3 DNA reads TGCGCCAGCAGCTTGGCCCAGGTGAACACTGAAGCTTTCTTT. The entire variable domain, with the rest obtained from reference TRBV5-1 and TRBJ1-1, is as follows: KAGVTQTPRYLIKTRGQQVTLSCSPISGHRSVSWYQQTPGQGLQFLFEYFSETQRNKGNFPGRFSGRQFSNSRSEMNVSTLELGDSALYLCASSLAQVNTEAFFGQGTRLTVV.

This clonotype is medium-sized in the sample. In DNA, the CDR3 is TGTGCCAGCAGCTTAGTACATAACGAAAAACTGTTTTTT. Its translation is CASSLVHNEKLFF. The chain joins TRBV7-4 to TRBJ1-4; unclear D gene. This CDR3 region has 13 residues. Per germline, CDR1 SGHVT and CDR2 SQSDAQ. V dropped 1 base and J dropped 8 bases, with 8 bases sitting between them.

CDR3 loop: CASTRDSYGYTF. CDR3 DNA sequence: TGTGCCAGCACCCGGGACAGCTATGGCTACACCTTC. The V call is TRBV2, the J call TRBJ1-2, with 7 bases identical to TRBD1. The CDR3 has 12 residues. Germline V CDR1 and CDR2: SNHLY, FYNNEI. V gave up 7 bases and J gave up 4 bases; unmatched junction bases: 3.

V and J are TRBV11-2 and TRBJ2-7; D remains unclear. The CDR3 totals 15 residues. V was trimmed by 3 bases and J by 7 bases, leaving 19 bases between them. Germline V CDR1 and CDR2: SGHAT, FQNNGV. The CDR3 loop reads CASSLARVGSLEQYF. DNA for the CDR3: TGTGCCAGCAGCTTGGCGCGTGTAGGGTCCTTGGAGCAGTACTTC.

The rearrangement uses TRBV7-9 and TRBJ1-5; D is unresolved. Germline CDR1 reads SEHNR; CDR2 reads FQNEAQ (reference sequence). The CDR3 sequence is 15 residues long. V lost 1 base and J lost 11, with 18 bases in between. The CDR3 sequence: CASSLGGGGPGSQHF. In DNA form, the CDR3 reads TGTGCCAGCAGCTTAGGGGGAGGCGGCCCGGGCTCCCAGCATTTT.

This clonotype was seen a handful of times. The V gene is TRBV4-1, the J gene TRBJ1-1; maybe TRBD1 (5 bases). In germline, CDR1 is MGHRA, CDR2 YSYEKL. V shed 0 bases and J shed 1 base, with 12 bases lying between them. The CDR3 contains 16 residues. The CDR3, as DNA: TGCGCCAGCAGCCAAGATAAGCGTGGGGGGAACACTGAAGCTTTCTTT. Translated: CASSQDKRGGNTEAFF.

This clonotype was seen only a few times. This chain's CDR3 is CASSQQMNTEAFF. CDR3 coding DNA: TGTGCCAGCAGCCAACAGATGAACACTGAAGCTTTCTTT. V and J are TRBV12-3 or TRBV12-4 and TRBJ1-1, with D uncertain. V lost 6 bases and J 0 bases, leaving 8 bases between the germline ends. The CDR3 is 13 amino acids.

The genes are TRBV11-2 and TRBJ1-2; D unclear. V was pared by 0 bases and J by 2 bases, with 7 bases between. The CDR3 is made up of 14 amino acids. Germline V gene lookup returns CDR1 SGHAT and CDR2 FQNNGV. As DNA, the CDR3 is TGTGCCAGCAGCTTAGATGCGGGGAACTATGGCTACACCTTC. Translated: CASSLDAGNYGYTF.

This chain uses TRBV12-3 or TRBV12-4 with TRBJ2-7; the match to TRBD1 covers 7 bases. V was pared by 6 bases and J by 8 bases, with 7 bases of the junction left unmatched. The CDR3 is made up of 12 amino acids. The CDR3 here is CASSHGTAKQYF. The CDR3 DNA follows: TGTGCCAGCAGCCATGGGACAGCCAAGCAGTACTTC.

This clonotype was observed a handful of times. The chain is built from TRBV7-8 and TRBJ2-3; D ambiguous. V lost 6 bases to trimming and J lost 0 bases, with 19 bases between them. The CDR3 runs to 17 residues. CDR1 is SGHVS and CDR2 is FQNEAQ in the germline V gene. The CDR3 sequence: CASRHAHGKASTDTQYF. CDR3 nucleotide sequence: TGTGCCAGCAGACATGCTCATGGGAAAGCTAGCACAGATACGCAGTATTTT. The variable domain in full, with the rest retrieved from reference TRBV7-8 and TRBJ2-3, is GAGVSQSPRYKVAKRGQDVALRCDPISGHVSLFWYQQALGQGPEFLTYFQNEAQLDKSGLPSDRFFAERPEGSVSTLKIQRTQQEDSAVYLCASRHAHGKASTDTQYFGPGTRLTVL.

CDR3 DNA: TGTGCCAGCAACCATGGCGGGACCACAGATACGCAGTATTTT. It is translated as CASNHGGTTDTQYF. The J gene is TRBJ2-3, the V gene TRBV12-3 or TRBV12-4; TRBD2 might be the D (6 bases). V lost 7 bases and J lost 2, with 13 bases in between. The CDR3 has 14 amino acids.

Only a few counts were recorded for this clonotype. The chain joins TRBV28 to TRBJ2-3; 10 bases are a match to TRBD2. With V trimmed by 5 bases and J by 4 bases, 6 bases remained unmatched. The CDR3 loop spans 15 amino acids. Germline V gene sequence: CDR1 MDHEN, CDR2 SYDVKM. CDR3 bases: TGTGCCAGCAGTAAACCGGGACTAGCGTCAGATACGCAGTATTTT. It specifies CASSKPGLASDTQYF.

The rearrangement uses TRBV10-3 and TRBJ2-1; the D is unclear. The CDR3 extends over 11 amino acids. The germline V gene has CDR1 ENHRY and CDR2 SYGVKD. V gave up 3 bases and J gave up 8 bases, with 5 bases separating them. The CDR3, as DNA: TGTGCCATCAGTGATGCAGATGAGCAGTTCTTC. The encoded protein is CAISDADEQFF.

The chain has TRBV27 and TRBJ2-7, with D unresolved. Germline CDR1 is MNHEY and CDR2 is SMNVEV (reference sequence). The CDR3 is made up of 13 amino acids. Trimming removed 0 bases from V and 4 bases from J, with 7 bases in between. The CDR3 DNA reads as TGTGCCAGCAGTTTATCGTGGAGATACGAGCAGTACTTC. Encoded protein: CASSLSWRYEQYF.

DNA for the CDR3: TGTGCCAGCAGCCTCGGGACCGAACAAGAGACCCAGTACTTC. Encoded protein: CASSLGTEQETQYF. The V and J genes are TRBV11-1 and TRBJ2-5; D may correspond to TRBD1 or TRBD2 (5 bases each). Germline V CDR1 and CDR2: SGHAT, FQDESV (reference sequence). CDR3 length: 14 residues. V was shortened by 5 bases and J by 2 bases, with 12 bases between the two germline ends. Full variable domain (rest looked up from reference TRBV11-1 and TRBJ2-5): EAEVAQSPRYKITEKSQAVAFWCDPISGHATLYWYRQILGQGPELLVQFQDESVVDDSQLPKDRFSAERLKGVDSTLKIQPAELGDSAMYLCASSLGTEQETQYFGPGTRLLVL.

V usage is TRBV5-5 and J usage is TRBJ2-1, with D perhaps TRBD2 (6 bases). The CDR3 contains 17 residues. Looked up from germline, CDR1 is SGHKS and CDR2 is YYEKEE (reference sequence). Trimming cost V 0 bases and J 4 bases, with 17 bases left between them. The CDR3: CASSLVVGGDMYNEQFF. DNA of the CDR3: TGTGCCAGCAGCTTGGTAGTCGGGGGAGACATGTACAATGAGCAGTTCTTC.

The rearrangement links TRBV10-1 to TRBJ2-3; the D gene could be TRBD1 or TRBD2 (5 bases each). CDR3 length equals 12 residues. Germline V gene lookup returns CDR1 WNHNN and CDR2 SYGVQD (reference sequence). Trimming took 11 bases from V and 5 from J, leaving 14 bases between them. The CDR3 is CAGMGTEDTQYF. Written as DNA, the CDR3 is TGCGCCGGCATGGGGACGGAAGATACGCAGTATTTT.

This clonotype was counted a few times. This chain joins TRBV10-3 and TRBJ2-7; D tentatively fits TRBD1 or TRBD2 (5 bases each). Germline V gives CDR1 ENHRY, CDR2 SYGVKD. The CDR3 has 14 residues. Trimming stripped 9 bases from V and 6 bases from J, with 21 bases between. The CDR3 reads CAMGRGVAASEQYF. The CDR3 DNA follows: TGTGCCATGGGAAGAGGGGTAGCCGCTTCCGAGCAGTACTTC.

Concerning this clonotype: The junction differs from germline at one of its ends, possibly a read error. The gene calls are TRBV5-4 and TRBJ1-2; D remains ambiguous. Germline values: CDR1 SGHNT, CDR2 YYREEE (reference sequence). The CDR3 spans 12 residues. The CDR3 nucleotides read TGCGCCAGCAGCACCGACATATATGGCTACACCTTC. Encoded protein: CASSTDIYGYTF.

This clonotype has a handful of counts. V usage is TRBV20-1 and J usage is TRBJ1-5; D gene uncertain. The CDR3 spans 15 residues. Germline V gives CDR1 DFQATT, CDR2 SNEGSKA (reference sequence). Deletions cut 1 base from V and 3 bases from J, with 13 bases between. The CDR3 bases are TGCAGTGCTAGAGTCCCCGGGATAATCAATCAGCCCCAGCATTTT. It encodes CSARVPGIINQPQHF.

This clonotype is a singleton in its sample. This rearrangement joins TRBV29-1 to TRBJ2-5; D is perhaps TRBD1 (5 bases). The germline gives CDR1 SQVTM, CDR2 ANQGSEA. The ends were cut back, 4 bases at V and 5 bases at J, with 11 bases in the middle. The CDR3 is made up of 12 amino acids. The CDR3 region has the DNA TGCAGCGTTGTATCGGCAGGGGAGACCCAGTACTTC. This sequence encodes CSVVSAGETQYF.

The chain is built from TRBV20-1 and TRBJ2-3; maybe TRBD2 (6 bases). From germline, CDR1 is DFQATT and CDR2 SNEGSKA (reference sequence). V shed 3 bases and J shed 4 bases, with 20 bases lying between them. The CDR3 consists of 16 residues. The CDR3 reads CSARAPGLAWADTQYF. CDR3 nucleotide sequence: TGCAGTGCTAGGGCCCCGGGCCTAGCGTGGGCAGATACGCAGTATTTT.